Below, 25 T cell receptor beta chains from the same sample are listed, as sequenced in a study of cytomegalovirus exposure and HLA in healthy donors. Both 60 Vbeta primers and 13 Jbeta primers went into the PCR. Measured with immunoSEQ multiplex PCR; TCRdb has only the in-frame clones, and not every one. The sample contains some 200,000 clones, around 80% of which appear only once. The sample taken for sequencing was PBMCs. The receptors stem from a man aged 50-59 years in good health and CMV-seronegative.

CDR3: CASSQLSSSGANVLTF. The CDR3 DNA reads TGCGCCAGCAGCCAACTTAGTAGCTCTGGGGCCAACGTCCTGACTTTC. The gene calls are TRBV4-1 and TRBJ2-6; the D is unclear. Germline CDR1 and CDR2: MGHRA and YSYEKL. This CDR3 is 16 amino acids long. V lost 2 bases, J lost 0 bases, and 8 bases lay in between.

The chain has TRBV7-9 and TRBJ2-7, with 8 positions matching TRBD2. The CDR3 sequence is 15 residues long. After removal of 2 bases from V and 1 base from J, the junction contained 4 bases not matched to a gene. Germline-derived CDR1 and CDR2 are SEHNR and FQNEAQ (reference sequence). CDR3 DNA: TGTGCCAGCAGCTTATCAGCGGGGGAGTCCTACGAGCAGTACTTC. Its translation: CASSLSAGESYEQYF.

J is TRBJ2-1 and V is TRBV28; D is perhaps TRBD1 (5 bases). Germline V CDR1 and CDR2: MDHEN, SYDVKM. This CDR3 comprises 16 residues. Trimming cost V 1 base and J 6 bases, with 16 bases left between them. CDR3 nucleotides: TGTGCCAGCAGTTTATTTGGGCAGGGCATGGCCAATGAGCAGTTCTTC. Encoded protein: CASSLFGQGMANEQFF.

This clone was observed once. This chain uses TRBV18 with TRBJ1-1; 7 bases map to TRBD1. Germline assignment: CDR1 KGHSH and CDR2 LQKENI. The V gene end was trimmed by 4 bases and the J gene end by 2 bases; junction bases not matched to a gene: 4. CDR3 length equals 14 residues. CDR3 sequence (DNA): TGTGCCAGCTCACAAAGGGACAGTAACACTGAAGCTTTCTTT. Protein sequence: CASSQRDSNTEAFF. The whole variable domain, remainder taken from reference TRBV18 and TRBJ1-1, is NAGVMQNPRHLVRRRGQEARLRCSPMKGHSHVYWYRQLPEEGLKFMVYLQKENIIDESGMPKERFSAEFPKEGPSILRIQQVVRGDSAAYFCASSQRDSNTEAFFGQGTRLTVV.

The chain joins TRBV9 to TRBJ2-7; TRBD1 agrees at 7 bases. The V and J ends lost 4 bases and 0 bases, in that order; junction bases with no gene match: 4. The CDR3 is made up of 14 amino acids. CDR1 and CDR2 from the germline V gene are SGDLS and YYNGEE. The CDR3 loop reads CASSIRDSSYEQYF. In DNA form, the CDR3 reads TGTGCCAGCAGCATCCGGGACAGCTCCTACGAGCAGTACTTC.

The chain links TRBV13 to TRBJ1-1; tentative D call: TRBD1 (5 bases). The CDR3 extends over 12 amino acids. Trimming shortened V by 5 bases and J by 4 bases, and 8 bases separated the two germline ends. Germline CDR1 PRHDT, CDR2 FYEKMQ (reference sequence). CDR3 DNA sequence: TGTGCCAGCAGCAGGGGAAGCACTGAAGCTTTCTTT. Protein product: CASSRGSTEAFF.

The chain is built from TRBV28 and TRBJ2-3; TRBD2 matches 14 bases. Germline values: CDR1 MDHEN, CDR2 SYDVKM. CDR3 length: 16 amino acids. Trimming cost V 5 bases and J 8 bases; bases outside gene matches: 9. The CDR3 protein is CASSPVGTSGRGTQYF. CDR3 bases: TGTGCCAGCAGTCCAGTTGGGACTAGCGGGAGAGGTACGCAGTATTTT.

The chain links TRBV5-1 to TRBJ2-2; 9 positions agree with TRBD1. The germline V gene encodes CDR1 SGHRS and CDR2 YFSETQ. This CDR3 has 15 residues. Trimming cost V 4 bases and J 5 bases; bases outside gene matches: 6. CDR3 sequence reads: CASSEGQGRTGELFF. For the CDR3, the DNA is TGCGCCAGCAGCGAGGGACAGGGTAGGACCGGGGAGCTGTTTTTT.

The chain combines TRBV5-8 with TRBJ1-1; D possibly corresponds to TRBD1 (5 bases). CDR3 length equals 15 residues. The V end was cut by 1 base, the J end by 0 bases, with 10 bases between. Germline-derived CDR1 and CDR2 are SGHTS and YDEGEE. CDR3 protein: CASSLRGSMNTEAFF. CDR3 nucleotide sequence: TGTGCCAGCAGCTTGAGGGGATCGATGAACACTGAAGCTTTCTTT.

This CDR3 reads CASSSAGEGEETQYF. The CDR3 DNA sequence: TGTGCCAGCAGTTCAGCGGGAGAAGGTGAGGAGACCCAGTACTTC. This chain joins TRBV28 and TRBJ2-5; 8 bases align to TRBD2. Trimming removed 4 bases from V and 5 bases from J; junction bases left unmatched: 9. The CDR3 runs to 15 residues. Looked up from germline, CDR1 is MDHEN and CDR2 is SYDVKM.

The chain recombines TRBV28 with TRBJ2-1; D gene uncertain. The V and J ends lost 3 bases and 0 bases respectively, with 9 bases between them. The CDR3 is 15 amino acids. Germline V gene lookup returns CDR1 MDHEN and CDR2 SYDVKM. The CDR3 DNA is TGTGCCAGCAGTTTCCTGCGGTTCTCCTACAATGAGCAGTTCTTC. It encodes CASSFLRFSYNEQFF.

The sample holds a few counts of this clone. J is TRBJ2-6 and V is TRBV7-9, with TRBD1 matching over 8 bases. V trimming: 5 bases; J trimming: 2 bases; junction bases outside the gene matches: 11. The CDR3 runs 18 residues. Germline V gives CDR1 SEHNR, CDR2 FQNEAQ (reference sequence). CDR3 loop: CASSKTGGSLPGANVLTF. CDR3 bases: TGTGCCAGCAGCAAAACAGGGGGAAGTCTCCCTGGGGCCAACGTCCTGACTTTC.

The rearrangement joins TRBV5-1 to TRBJ1-4, with 10 nucleotides matching TRBD1. There are 15 residues in the CDR3. Per germline, CDR1 SGHRS and CDR2 YFSETQ. V gave up 0 bases and J gave up 5 bases; unmatched junction bases: 1. The CDR3: CASSLEGQGNEKLFF. The CDR3, as DNA: TGCGCCAGCAGCTTGGAGGGACAGGGGAATGAAAAACTGTTTTTT.

V usage is TRBV28 and J usage is TRBJ2-7; 11 bases are a match to TRBD1. The CDR3 is made up of 15 amino acids. Germline values: CDR1 MDHEN, CDR2 SYDVKM. Trimming removed 5 bases from V and 0 bases from J; junction bases left unmatched: 3. The CDR3 bases are TGTGCCAGCAGTCTGGGACAGGGGGTCTCCTACGAGCAGTACTTC. It codes for CASSLGQGVSYEQYF.

This chain links TRBV7-9 with TRBJ1-2; the D gene is possibly TRBD1 (6 bases). Per the germline V gene, CDR1 is SEHNR and CDR2 is FQNEAQ (reference sequence). The CDR3 loop spans 12 amino acids. V was pared by 6 bases and J by 8 bases, with 13 bases between. The CDR3 spells CASRRDIEGYTF. In nucleotides, the CDR3 is TGTGCCAGCAGACGGGACATAGAGGGCTACACCTTC.

The chain recombines TRBV11-2 with TRBJ2-1; D is perhaps TRBD2 (6 bases). The CDR3 spans 16 residues. V gave up 1 base and J gave up 2 bases, with 12 bases separating them. The germline CDR1 and CDR2 sequences are SGHAT and FQNNGV. As DNA, the CDR3 is TGTGCCAGCAGCTTAGTCAGCGGACTACCCTACAATGAGCAGTTCTTC. Translated, it gives CASSLVSGLPYNEQFF.

J is TRBJ1-1 and V is TRBV6-1; 7 positions match TRBD1. The germline gives CDR1 MNHNS, CDR2 SASEGT. The J segment lost 1 base and the V segment lost 11 bases, leaving 13 bases of the junction unmatched. There are 15 residues in the CDR3. CDR3 protein: CAGRDRAKGNTEAFF. CDR3 in DNA: TGTGCCGGAAGAGACAGGGCGAAAGGGAACACTGAAGCTTTCTTT.

This chain links TRBV15 with TRBJ2-5, with unresolved D. V gave up 0 bases and J gave up 2 bases, with 7 bases separating them. This CDR3 is built from 14 residues. Germline V lookup: CDR1 LNHNV, CDR2 YYDKDF (reference sequence). The chain's CDR3 is CATSRDLRQETQYF. CDR3 bases: TGTGCCACCAGCAGAGATTTGCGGCAAGAGACCCAGTACTTC.

This clone turned up a few times. V and J are TRBV28 and TRBJ1-5; D not certain. This CDR3 has 14 amino acids. Trimming removed 6 bases at V and 3 bases at J, with 12 bases between. CDR1 MDHEN and CDR2 SYDVKM come from the germline V gene. In DNA, the CDR3 is TGTGCCAGCAGGAGGGAGGGCCTCAATCAGCCCCAGCATTTT. It is translated as CASRREGLNQPQHF.

This clone was found once. This chain joins TRBV7-6 and TRBJ1-1; D is unresolved. Germline loops: CDR1 SGHVS, CDR2 FNYEAQ. V dropped 1 base and J dropped 1 base, with 7 bases sitting between them. CDR3 length equals 14 residues. CDR3 nucleotides: TGTGCCAGCAGCTTAGGCCTGGCGAACACTGAAGCTTTCTTT. This encodes CASSLGLANTEAFF.

J is TRBJ2-7 and V is TRBV19; 9 bases are a match to TRBD2. Germline CDR1 is LNHDA and CDR2 is SQIVND (reference sequence). V lost 7 bases and J lost 4; bases outside the gene matches: 11. CDR3 size: 15 residues. The CDR3 DNA follows: TGTGCCAGTATGCCGGCGATAGCGGGAGTGTACGAGCAGTACTTC. Encoded protein: CASMPAIAGVYEQYF.

The J gene is TRBJ1-2, the V gene TRBV9; D call uncertain. There are 14 residues in the CDR3. Between the trimmed V and J ends, which lost 1 base and 4 bases, there was a span of 11 bases. Germline V lookup: CDR1 SGDLS, CDR2 YYNGEE. The CDR3 loop is CASSVSGSTYGYTF. Here the CDR3 DNA reads TGTGCCAGCAGCGTAAGCGGAAGTACCTATGGCTACACCTTC.

The chain employs TRBV5-1 and TRBJ2-3; D is perhaps TRBD2 (6 bases). V was cut by 3 bases and J by 3 bases, with 14 bases left in between. Germline CDR1 is SGHRS and CDR2 is YFSETQ. CDR3 length equals 15 residues. The DNA for the CDR3 is TGCGCCAGCAGCTCTACTAGCATGGGAACAGATACGCAGTATTTT. This codes for CASSSTSMGTDTQYF.

The CDR3, as DNA: TGCGCCAGCAGCTTGTACGTCAGTCAGAAAAACATTCAGTACTTC. It codes for CASSLYVSQKNIQYF. V is TRBV5-1 and J is TRBJ2-4; no definite D call. Trimming cost V 1 base and J 4 bases, with 12 bases left between them. The CDR3 is 15 residues long. The germline V gene has CDR1 SGHRS and CDR2 YFSETQ.

The rearrangement joins TRBV9 to TRBJ2-4; D perhaps matches TRBD2 (6 bases). Trimming removed 1 base at V and 6 bases at J, with 14 bases between. The CDR3 contains 15 residues. Looked up from germline, CDR1 is SGDLS and CDR2 is YYNGEE. This CDR3 reads CASSVSMGGVNIQYF. The CDR3 bases are TGTGCCAGCAGCGTATCGATGGGCGGGGTAAACATTCAGTACTTC.